This T cell receptor beta chain was profiled in a study of cytomegalovirus exposure and HLA in healthy donors. General study results and limits: Presence/absence analysis assumed near-uniform sequencing depth across donors. A later analysis showed TCR association rates differing by HLA locus, peaking at DRB1 and lowest at HLA-C. Accurate HLA-A and HLA-B prediction from TCR beta sequences was reported for most subjects.

This clone was observed a single time. Its specificity is not known. Vbeta (60) and Jbeta (13) primers were used in the PCR. Sequencing was performed with immunoSEQ multiplex PCR; in TCRdb, only in-frame clones are kept and a portion is missing. The data hold about 140,000 clones, with 60% to 80% observed a single time. Per germline, CDR1 SNHLY and CDR2 FYNNEI. The CDR3 contains 13 residues. The germline V and J ends were trimmed by 4 bases and 8 bases, with 13 bases remaining between them. The J gene is TRBJ2-3, the V gene TRBV2; tentative D call: TRBD2 (7 bases). The sample taken for sequencing was PBMCs. The TCR was taken from a woman in her twenties or thirties in good health and CMV-seronegative. The DNA of the CDR3 is TGTGCCAGCAGTGTTGGGGGGGCGCTTACGCAGTATTTT. Translated: CASSVGGALTQYF. The entire variable domain, with the rest obtained from reference TRBV2 and TRBJ2-3, is as follows: EPEVTQTPSHQVTQMGQEVILRCVPISNHLYFYWYRQILGQKVEFLVSFYNNEISEKSEIFDDQFSVERPDGSNFTLKIRSTKLEDSAMYFCASSVGGALTQYFGPGTRLTVL.